This T cell receptor beta chain was profiled in a study of T cell responses to AZD1222 COVID-19 vaccine. Produced via immunoSEQ multiplex PCR; TCRdb's table is partial and in-frame only. The sample contains around 110,000 clones, roughly 90% of which appear only once. Per the germline V gene, CDR1 is SGDLS and CDR2 is YYNGEE. The CDR3 has 16 amino acids. The V gene end was trimmed by 4 bases and the J gene end by 4 bases; junction bases not matched to a gene: 11. This sample comprised peripheral blood, obtained on day 0 of AZD1222 vaccination. This chain joins TRBV9 and TRBJ2-5; 9 nucleotides align to TRBD2. The sequence was collected from an adult in good health. Here the CDR3 reads CASSQGTSHSGETQYF. In nucleotides, the CDR3 is TGTGCCAGCAGCCAAGGGACTAGCCATTCGGGAGAGACCCAGTACTTC.